A selection of T cell receptor beta chains follows, all from one sample in a study of brain T cells in children with intractable seizures. Clones were sequenced by immunoSEQ multiplex PCR, and TCRdb holds only the in-frame ones, with some missing. The data contain fewer than 9,500 clones, roughly 73% of them singletons. The source was resected brain tissue, collected at surgery. Source of these receptors: a boy under two years old with tuberous sclerosis and intractable seizures. The conserved cysteine and the conserved F or W are not part of the CDR3 here. A D gene is named only where the DNA matches it firmly.

v_call,j_call,d_call,cdr3_aa
TRBV5-4,TRBJ2-6,.,ASTLPEDVSWANVLT
TRBV19,TRBJ2-1,TRBD1,ASSGRGLYNEQF
TRBV5-1,TRBJ1-1,.,ASSPRGSGAF
TRBV6-6,TRBJ1-2,.,AIRQIYGYT
TRBV7-3,TRBJ2-1,.,ASSLDKGLNNEQF
TRBV27,TRBJ2-7,.,ASSWQISYEQY
TRBV7-6,TRBJ1-2,.,ASSLGDGIDYGYT
TRBV6-5,TRBJ2-1,TRBD2,ASSHGEGQF
TRBV20-1,TRBJ2-5,.,SLEHQETQY
TRBV7-8,TRBJ2-5,.,ASRGLGGLGETQY
TRBV19,TRBJ2-7,TRBD2,ASSMSSGSAEQY
TRBV6-5,TRBJ1-1,.,ASPGNTEAF
TRBV12-3/TRBV12-4,TRBJ2-7,.,ASSRVVHEQY
TRBV4-1,TRBJ2-7,TRBD2,ASSQDALAGGPWGEQY
TRBV28,TRBJ2-7,TRBD2,ASSLAGVYEQY
TRBV28,TRBJ2-4,.,ASTLRRLAKNIQY
TRBV28,TRBJ2-7,.,ASSLLRGGQY
TRBV7-9,TRBJ2-3,TRBD1,ASSSTAGTAYRDTQY
TRBV6-6,TRBJ1-5,.,ATGEPQH
TRBV27,TRBJ2-7,.,ASGESPPYEQY
TRBV19,TRBJ1-2,.,ASRIRQNYDGYT
TRBV12-3/TRBV12-4,TRBJ1-5,.,ASSGQNNQPQH
TRBV7-2,TRBJ1-1,.,ASSPRGRAEAF
TRBV4-2,TRBJ2-7,TRBD2,ASSQDLAGTYEQY
TRBV6-6,TRBJ1-2,.,ASREVDGYT
TRBV28,TRBJ2-3,.,ASTRTDTQY
TRBV5-1,TRBJ2-3,.,ASSLALVPTDTQY
TRBV2,TRBJ2-7,TRBD2,ASSEWREASYEQY
TRBV7-9,TRBJ2-7,.,ASSRAGAYEQY
TRBV15,TRBJ1-3,.,ATSRERVGNTIY